This TCR beta chain is drawn from a study of blood T cell repertoires in COVID-19. Study-level background: COVID-19 samples collected from the United States, Italy and Spain covered acute and convalescent phases. Sample material is recorded as cDNA or gDNA derived from T cells, B-cell-depleted T cells, or PBMCs.

In germline, CDR1 is SGHVS, CDR2 FQNEAQ. Unmatched junction bases numbered 6, after V lost 4 bases and J lost 6 bases. The CDR3 is 14 amino acids. How the authors handled the data: Using reference gene primer amplification, nucleated cell counts were estimated. Repertoires were generated with immunoSEQ multiplex PCR, while TCRdb's copy carries only in-frame clones and drops some. Clone size and the V and J calls come from that table; the DNA yielded D and trimming. The sample records under 350,000 clones, roughly 80% being singletons. The receptor's source is a woman in her forties or fifties who had recovered from COVID-19. Sequencing was carried out using peripheral blood. The chain links TRBV7-8 to TRBJ1-2; 9 bases line up with TRBD1. The CDR3 protein is CASSSLQGANGYTF. The CDR3 DNA sequence: TGTGCCAGCAGCTCCTTACAGGGGGCTAATGGCTACACCTTC.